These T cell receptor beta chains were read from a single sample in a study of CD8 T cells in Susac syndrome. TCRdb fed the immunoSEQ multiplex PCR reads into MiXCR, producing one record per CDR3 protein. The sample contains approximately 200,000 distinct CDR3 sequences, roughly 96% of which appear only once. Sequencing input: CD4+ T cells from PBMCs. Receptors originate from a human donor with multiple sclerosis. Both conserved end residues are part of each CDR3. The D gene is left open where the match is weak. Size tells how often a clone was seen (once, few, many) or the class of an expanded clone, and some rows leave it out.

CDR3 protein: CASSQRVLSYEQYF; CDR3 DNA: TGTGCCAGCAGCCAACGGGTCCTCTCCTACGAGCAGTACTTC; CDR3 length: 14; D gene: .; V gene: TRBV3-1; clone size: .; J gene: TRBJ2-7
CDR3 protein: CASSIARHEQFF; CDR3 DNA: TGCGCCAGCAGTATAGCTCGTCATGAGCAGTTCTTC; CDR3 length: 12; D gene: .; V gene: TRBV5-1; clone size: .; J gene: TRBJ2-1
CDR3 protein: CSASVDTQYF; CDR3 DNA: TGCAGTGCTAGCGTAGATACGCAGTATTTT; CDR3 length: 10; D gene: .; V gene: TRBV20-1; clone size: .; J gene: TRBJ2-3
CDR3 protein: CSALAAPGGEQYF; CDR3 DNA: TGCAGCGCGTTAGCAGCGCCGGGGGGTGAGCAGTACTTC; CDR3 length: 13; D gene: TRBD2; V gene: TRBV29-1; clone size: .; J gene: TRBJ2-7
CDR3 protein: CASSVGPGSEYGYTF; CDR3 DNA: TGTGCCAGCAGCGTAGGCCCAGGGTCGGAGTATGGCTACACCTTC; CDR3 length: 15; D gene: .; V gene: TRBV9; clone size: .; J gene: TRBJ1-2
CDR3 protein: CSAEGGGDEQFF; CDR3 DNA: TGCAGTGCTGAGGGGGGGGGCGATGAGCAGTTCTTC; CDR3 length: 12; D gene: .; V gene: TRBV20-1; clone size: .; J gene: TRBJ2-1
CDR3 protein: CASSEGGWTDTQYF; CDR3 DNA: TGTGCCAGCAGTGAAGGGGGTTGGACAGATACGCAGTATTTT; CDR3 length: 14; D gene: .; V gene: TRBV2; clone size: .; J gene: TRBJ2-3
CDR3 protein: CASRLGTASYEQYF; CDR3 DNA: TGCGCCAGCAGACTCGGGACAGCATCCTACGAGCAGTACTTC; CDR3 length: 14; D gene: TRBD1; V gene: TRBV5-1; clone size: .; J gene: TRBJ2-7
CDR3 protein: CASSLPRSHTSTDTQYF; CDR3 DNA: TGTGCCAGCAGCCTTCCCAGGAGCCACACTAGCACAGATACGCAGTATTTT; CDR3 length: 17; D gene: .; V gene: TRBV7-9; clone size: .; J gene: TRBJ2-3
CDR3 protein: CASTLWGGQGSHEQYF; CDR3 DNA: TGTGCCAGCACCCTGTGGGGGGGACAGGGGAGCCACGAGCAGTACTTC; CDR3 length: 16; D gene: TRBD1; V gene: TRBV7-2; clone size: .; J gene: TRBJ2-7
CDR3 protein: CSARQAGVNEQFF; CDR3 DNA: TGCAGTGCTAGACAGGCGGGAGTAAATGAGCAGTTCTTC; CDR3 length: 13; D gene: TRBD2; V gene: TRBV20-1; clone size: .; J gene: TRBJ2-1
CDR3 protein: CAWSGSAFYGYTF; CDR3 DNA: TGTGCCTGGAGTGGATCGGCCTTCTATGGCTACACCTTC; CDR3 length: 13; D gene: .; V gene: TRBV30; clone size: .; J gene: TRBJ1-2
CDR3 protein: CASMRDASYEQYF; CDR3 DNA: TGTGCCAGCATGAGAGACGCATCCTACGAGCAGTACTTC; CDR3 length: 13; D gene: .; V gene: TRBV6-6; clone size: once; J gene: TRBJ2-7
CDR3 protein: CASSPDGYSNSPLHF; CDR3 DNA: TGCGCCAGCAGCCCGGACGGGTACAGTAATTCACCCCTCCACTTT; CDR3 length: 15; D gene: .; V gene: TRBV5-1; clone size: .; J gene: TRBJ1-6
CDR3 protein: CARRPGHRALPYSNQPQHF; CDR3 DNA: TGTGCCAGACGACCGGGGCACCGGGCACTTCCTTATAGCAATCAGCCCCAGCATTTT; CDR3 length: 19; D gene: .; V gene: TRBV6-2/TRBV6-3; clone size: .; J gene: TRBJ1-5
CDR3 protein: CASSSVNYEQYF; CDR3 DNA: TGTGCCAGCAGCTCGGTCAACTACGAGCAGTACTTC; CDR3 length: 12; D gene: .; V gene: TRBV7-9; clone size: .; J gene: TRBJ2-7
CDR3 protein: CASSLNSVGGEAFF; CDR3 DNA: TGTGCCAGCAGCTTAAATTCGGTCGGGGGAGAAGCTTTCTTT; CDR3 length: 14; D gene: .; V gene: TRBV7-9; clone size: .; J gene: TRBJ1-1
CDR3 protein: CASSFGPGANYEQYF; CDR3 DNA: TGTGCCAGCAGTTTTGGCCCGGGGGCTAACTACGAGCAGTACTTC; CDR3 length: 15; D gene: .; V gene: TRBV12-3/TRBV12-4; clone size: .; J gene: TRBJ2-7
CDR3 protein: CASSLARPVGNIQYF; CDR3 DNA: TGTGCCAGCAGTTTAGCGCGGCCCGTGGGGAACATTCAGTACTTC; CDR3 length: 15; D gene: .; V gene: TRBV12-3/TRBV12-4; clone size: .; J gene: TRBJ2-4
CDR3 protein: CASSLYLAGSNEQFF; CDR3 DNA: TGTGCCAGCAGCTTGTATCTAGCGGGGTCCAATGAGCAGTTCTTC; CDR3 length: 15; D gene: TRBD2; V gene: TRBV5-8; clone size: .; J gene: TRBJ2-1
CDR3 protein: CSARERGRTGELFF; CDR3 DNA: TGCAGTGCTAGAGAACGGGGCCGCACCGGGGAGCTGTTTTTT; CDR3 length: 14; D gene: .; V gene: TRBV20-1; clone size: .; J gene: TRBJ2-2
CDR3 protein: CSARRDLVLDTQYF; CDR3 DNA: TGCAGTGCTAGACGGGACTTAGTTCTGGATACGCAGTATTTT; CDR3 length: 14; D gene: .; V gene: TRBV20-1; clone size: .; J gene: TRBJ2-3
CDR3 protein: CATSDPGQPNQPQHF; CDR3 DNA: TGTGCCACCAGTGACCCTGGACAGCCCAATCAGCCCCAGCATTTT; CDR3 length: 15; D gene: .; V gene: TRBV24-1; clone size: .; J gene: TRBJ1-5
CDR3 protein: CASSATGQVQETQYF; CDR3 DNA: TGCGCCAGCAGCGCTACGGGGCAGGTCCAAGAGACCCAGTACTTC; CDR3 length: 15; D gene: .; V gene: TRBV5-1; clone size: .; J gene: TRBJ2-5
CDR3 protein: CSARGDSYNEQFF; CDR3 DNA: TGCAGTGCTAGGGGGGACTCCTACAATGAGCAGTTCTTC; CDR3 length: 13; D gene: .; V gene: TRBV20-1; clone size: .; J gene: TRBJ2-1
CDR3 protein: CASSNREGFEKLFF; CDR3 DNA: TGTGCCAGCAGCAACCGGGAGGGTTTTGAAAAACTGTTTTTT; CDR3 length: 14; D gene: .; V gene: TRBV14; clone size: .; J gene: TRBJ1-4
CDR3 protein: CASRGGAGTDTQYF; CDR3 DNA: TGTGCCTCCAGGGGGGGGGCGGGCACAGATACGCAGTATTTT; CDR3 length: 14; D gene: .; V gene: TRBV30; clone size: .; J gene: TRBJ2-3
CDR3 protein: CASSPNRGTNYGYTF; CDR3 DNA: TGTGCCAGCAGCCCCAACAGGGGTACGAACTATGGCTACACCTTC; CDR3 length: 15; D gene: TRBD1; V gene: TRBV7-9; clone size: .; J gene: TRBJ1-2